This T cell receptor beta chain was documented in a study of blood T cells in healthy people across ages. The second PCR ran about 6 to 12 cycles with a sample-barcoded 5' primer and J-beta primers. Each CDR3 protein is one row after TCRdb ran MiXCR on the 5' RACE reads. Of about 1.5 million distinct CDR3 sequences in the sample, 42% were seen once. This clonotype occurred a few times. Antigen: not known. This CDR3 is built from 13 residues. Between the trimmed V and J ends, which lost 2 bases and 3 bases, there was a span of 10 bases. Germline assignment: CDR1 DFQATT and CDR2 SNEGSKA (reference sequence). Study-level findings and limits: TCR beta diversity, measured per million T cells, fell in a roughly linear way with age.

The sequence derives from a woman between 18 and 29 years old in good health. Sequencing was done on a sample of blood. The chain recombines TRBV20-1 with TRBJ1-1, with D unclear. CDR3 sequence reads: CSARTDWDTEAFF. CDR3 DNA: TGCAGTGCTAGAACGGACTGGGACACTGAAGCTTTCTTT.